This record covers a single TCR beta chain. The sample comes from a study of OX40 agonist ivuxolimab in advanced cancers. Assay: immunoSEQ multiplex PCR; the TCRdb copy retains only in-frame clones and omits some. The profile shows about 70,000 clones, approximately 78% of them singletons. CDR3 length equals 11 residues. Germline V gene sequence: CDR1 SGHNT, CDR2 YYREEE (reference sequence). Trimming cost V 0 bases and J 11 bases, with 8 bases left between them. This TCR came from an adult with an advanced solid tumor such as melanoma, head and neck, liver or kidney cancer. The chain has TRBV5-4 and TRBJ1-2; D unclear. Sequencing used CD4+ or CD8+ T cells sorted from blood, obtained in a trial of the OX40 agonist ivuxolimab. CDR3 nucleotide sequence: TGTGCCAGCAGCTTGGATCAGACTTACACCTTC. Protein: CASSLDQTYTF.